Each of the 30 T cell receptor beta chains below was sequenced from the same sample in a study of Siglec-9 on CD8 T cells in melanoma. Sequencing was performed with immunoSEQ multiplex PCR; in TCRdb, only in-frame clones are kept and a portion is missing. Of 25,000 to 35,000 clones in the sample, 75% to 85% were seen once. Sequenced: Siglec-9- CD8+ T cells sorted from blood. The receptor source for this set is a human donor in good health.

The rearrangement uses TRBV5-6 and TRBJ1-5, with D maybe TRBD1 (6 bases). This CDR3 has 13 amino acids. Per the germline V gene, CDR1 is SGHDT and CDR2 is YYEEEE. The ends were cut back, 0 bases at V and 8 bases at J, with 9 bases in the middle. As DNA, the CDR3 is TGTGCCAGCAGCTTGGGGGGGGGCGAGCCCCAGCATTTT. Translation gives CASSLGGGEPQHF.

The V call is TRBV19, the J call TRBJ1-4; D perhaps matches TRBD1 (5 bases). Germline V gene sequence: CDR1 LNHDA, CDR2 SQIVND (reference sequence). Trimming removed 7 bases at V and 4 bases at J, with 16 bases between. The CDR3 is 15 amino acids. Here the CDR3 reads CASTRSGTHNEKLFF. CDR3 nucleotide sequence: TGTGCCAGTACGAGATCAGGGACCCATAATGAAAAACTGTTTTTT.

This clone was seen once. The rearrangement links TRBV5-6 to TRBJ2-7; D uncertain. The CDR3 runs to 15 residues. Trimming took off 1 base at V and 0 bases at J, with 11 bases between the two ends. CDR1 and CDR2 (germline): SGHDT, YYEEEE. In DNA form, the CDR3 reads TGTGCCAGCAGCTTGTTCGGCGGATACTCCTACGAGCAGTACGTC. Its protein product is CASSLFGGYSYEQYV.

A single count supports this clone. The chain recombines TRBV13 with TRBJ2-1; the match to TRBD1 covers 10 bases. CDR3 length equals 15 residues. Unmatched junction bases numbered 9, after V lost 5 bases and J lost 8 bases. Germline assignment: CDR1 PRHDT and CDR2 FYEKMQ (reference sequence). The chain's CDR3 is CASSGSGQGSDEQFF. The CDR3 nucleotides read TGTGCCAGCAGCGGATCGGGACAGGGGTCCGATGAGCAGTTCTTC.

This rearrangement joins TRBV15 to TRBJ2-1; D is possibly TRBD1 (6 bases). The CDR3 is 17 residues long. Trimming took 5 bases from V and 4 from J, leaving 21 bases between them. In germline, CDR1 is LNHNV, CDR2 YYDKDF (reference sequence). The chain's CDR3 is CATSQQPGDTQYNEQFF. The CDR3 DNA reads TGTGCCACCAGCCAACAGCCAGGGGATACACAATACAATGAGCAGTTCTTC.

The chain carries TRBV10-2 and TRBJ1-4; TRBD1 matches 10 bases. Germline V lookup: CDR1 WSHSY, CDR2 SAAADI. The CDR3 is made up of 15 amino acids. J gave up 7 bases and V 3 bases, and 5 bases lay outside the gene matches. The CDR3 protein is CASSDRTGGIEKLFF. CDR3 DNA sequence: TGCGCCAGCAGTGATCGGACAGGGGGGATTGAAAAACTGTTTTTT.

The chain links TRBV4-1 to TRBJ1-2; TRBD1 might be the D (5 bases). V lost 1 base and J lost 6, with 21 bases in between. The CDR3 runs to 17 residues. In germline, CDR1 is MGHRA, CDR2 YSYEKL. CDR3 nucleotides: TGCGCCAGCAGCCAAGTTAACGTAGGGGCGAATCCCCATGGCTACACCTTC. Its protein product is CASSQVNVGANPHGYTF.

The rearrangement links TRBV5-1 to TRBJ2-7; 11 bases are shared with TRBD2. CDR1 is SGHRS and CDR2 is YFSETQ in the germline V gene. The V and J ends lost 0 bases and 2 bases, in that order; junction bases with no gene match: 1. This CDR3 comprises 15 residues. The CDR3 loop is CASSLGLAGPYEQYV. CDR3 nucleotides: TGCGCCAGCAGCTTGGGACTAGCGGGACCCTACGAGCAGTACGTC.

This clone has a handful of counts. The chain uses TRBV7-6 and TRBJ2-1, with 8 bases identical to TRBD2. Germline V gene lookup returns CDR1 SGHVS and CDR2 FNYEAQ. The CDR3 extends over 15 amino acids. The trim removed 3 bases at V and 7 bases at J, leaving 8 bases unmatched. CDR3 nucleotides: TGTGCCAGCAGCTTCCCTGGACTAGCTGGGAATGAGCAGTTCTTC. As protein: CASSFPGLAGNEQFF.

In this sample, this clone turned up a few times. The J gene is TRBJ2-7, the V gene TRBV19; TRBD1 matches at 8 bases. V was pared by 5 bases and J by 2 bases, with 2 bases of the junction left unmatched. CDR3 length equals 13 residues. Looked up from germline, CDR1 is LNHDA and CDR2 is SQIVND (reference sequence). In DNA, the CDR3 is TGTGCCAGTAGTCCACAGGGGGCCTACGAGCAGTACTTC. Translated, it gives CASSPQGAYEQYF.

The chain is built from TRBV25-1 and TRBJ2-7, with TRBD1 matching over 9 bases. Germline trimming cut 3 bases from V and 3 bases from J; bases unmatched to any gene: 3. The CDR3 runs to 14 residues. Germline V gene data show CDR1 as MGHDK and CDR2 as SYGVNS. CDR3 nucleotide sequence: TGTGCCAGCAGTGAGGGGACAGGGCGCTACGAGCAGTACTTC. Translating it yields CASSEGTGRYEQYF.

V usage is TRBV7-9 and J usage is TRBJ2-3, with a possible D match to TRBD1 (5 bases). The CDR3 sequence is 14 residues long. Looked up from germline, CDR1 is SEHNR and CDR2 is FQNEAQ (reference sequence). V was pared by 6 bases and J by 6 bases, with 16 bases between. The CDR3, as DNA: TGTGCCAGCAGTCCCCCCCGGACATCGGATACGCAGTATTTT. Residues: CASSPPRTSDTQYF.

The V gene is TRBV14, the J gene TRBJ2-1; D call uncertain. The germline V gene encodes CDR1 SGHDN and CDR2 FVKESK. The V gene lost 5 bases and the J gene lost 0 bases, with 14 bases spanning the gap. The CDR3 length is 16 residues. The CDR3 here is CASSITGSNSYNEQFF. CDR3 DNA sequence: TGTGCCAGCAGCATTACTGGCAGTAACTCCTACAATGAGCAGTTCTTC.

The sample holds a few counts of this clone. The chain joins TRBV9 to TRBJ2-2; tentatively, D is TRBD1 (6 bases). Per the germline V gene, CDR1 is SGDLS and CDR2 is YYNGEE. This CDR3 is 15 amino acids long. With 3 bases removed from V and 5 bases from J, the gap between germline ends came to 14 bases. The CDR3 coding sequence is TGTGCCAGCAGCGATCGAGGGGGTTATACCGGGGAGCTGTTTTTT. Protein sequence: CASSDRGGYTGELFF.

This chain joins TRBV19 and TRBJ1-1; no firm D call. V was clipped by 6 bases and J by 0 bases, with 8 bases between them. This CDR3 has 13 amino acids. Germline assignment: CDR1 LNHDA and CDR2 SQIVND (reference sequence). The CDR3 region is CASRQLMNTEAFF. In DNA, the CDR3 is TGTGCCAGTAGACAACTCATGAACACTGAAGCTTTCTTT.

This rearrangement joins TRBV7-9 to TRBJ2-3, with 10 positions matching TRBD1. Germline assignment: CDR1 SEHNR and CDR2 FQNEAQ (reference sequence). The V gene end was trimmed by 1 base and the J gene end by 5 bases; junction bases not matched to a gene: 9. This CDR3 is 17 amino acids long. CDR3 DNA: TGTGCCAGCAGCTTAGGTGTAGGGACAGGGGAGAGAGATACGCAGTATTTT. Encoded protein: CASSLGVGTGERDTQYF. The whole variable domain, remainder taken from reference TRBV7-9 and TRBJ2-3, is DTGVSQNPRHKITKRGQNVTFRCDPISEHNRLYWYRQTLGQGPEFLTYFQNEAQLEKSRLLSDRFSAERPKGSFSTLEIQRTEQGDSAMYLCASSLGVGTGERDTQYFGPGTRLTVL.

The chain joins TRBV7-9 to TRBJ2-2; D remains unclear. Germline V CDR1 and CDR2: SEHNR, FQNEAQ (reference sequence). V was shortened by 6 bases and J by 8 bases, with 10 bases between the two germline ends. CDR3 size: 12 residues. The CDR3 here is CASRTHEGELFF. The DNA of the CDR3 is TGTGCCAGCAGGACACACGAAGGGGAGCTGTTTTTT.

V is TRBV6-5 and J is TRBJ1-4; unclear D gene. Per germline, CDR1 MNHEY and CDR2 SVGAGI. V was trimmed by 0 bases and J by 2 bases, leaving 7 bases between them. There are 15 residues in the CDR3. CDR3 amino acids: CASSYSRATNEKLFF. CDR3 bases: TGTGCCAGCAGTTACTCGCGAGCGACTAATGAAAAACTGTTTTTT.

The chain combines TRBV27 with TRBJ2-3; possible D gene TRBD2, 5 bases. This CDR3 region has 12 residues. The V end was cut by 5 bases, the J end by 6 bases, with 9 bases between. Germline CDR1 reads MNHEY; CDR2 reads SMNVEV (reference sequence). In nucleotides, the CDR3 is TGTGCCAGCAGTCCCTTAGCGGATACGCAGTATTTT. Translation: CASSPLADTQYF.

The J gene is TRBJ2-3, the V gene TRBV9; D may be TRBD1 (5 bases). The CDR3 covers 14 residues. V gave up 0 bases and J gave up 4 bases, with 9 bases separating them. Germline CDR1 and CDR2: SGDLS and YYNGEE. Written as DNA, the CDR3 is TGTGCCAGCAGCGTAGAGGACATATCAGATACGCAGTATTTT. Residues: CASSVEDISDTQYF.

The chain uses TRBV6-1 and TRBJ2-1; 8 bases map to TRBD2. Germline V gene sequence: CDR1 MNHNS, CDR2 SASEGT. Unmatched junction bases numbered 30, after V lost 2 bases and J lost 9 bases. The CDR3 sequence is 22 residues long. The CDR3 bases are TGTGCCAGCAGTGAACCCCCGGGGGGGTGGCTGCGGGAGAGACTAAGACTCGGTGAGCAGTTCTTC. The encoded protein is CASSEPPGGWLRERLRLGEQFF.

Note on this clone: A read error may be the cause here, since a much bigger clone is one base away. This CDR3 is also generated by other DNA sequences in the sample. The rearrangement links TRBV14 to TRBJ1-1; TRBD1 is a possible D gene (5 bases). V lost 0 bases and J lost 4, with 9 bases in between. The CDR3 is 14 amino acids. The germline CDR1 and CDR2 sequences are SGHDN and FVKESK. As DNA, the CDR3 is TGTGCCAGCAGCCAAGAAAGGGGAAGCACTGAAGCTTTCTTT. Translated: CASSQERGSTEAFF.

In DNA, the CDR3 is TGTGCCAGCAGCGTAGGTGGGACAGGGGAGTCACCCCTCCACTTT. This gives the protein CASSVGGTGESPLHF. The gene calls are TRBV9 and TRBJ1-6, with 10 positions matching TRBD1. Trimming took 0 bases from V and 10 from J; bases not matched to a gene: 4. The germline gives CDR1 SGDLS, CDR2 YYNGEE. The CDR3 spans 15 residues.

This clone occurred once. CDR3 residues: CAWSWGNNEQFF. Written as DNA, the CDR3 is TGTGCCTGGAGTTGGGGGAACAATGAGCAGTTCTTC. This chain uses TRBV30 with TRBJ2-1; possibly TRBD1 or TRBD2 for D (5 bases each). The length of the CDR3 is 12 residues. The V and J ends lost 2 bases and 5 bases respectively, with 7 bases between them. Per germline, CDR1 GTSNPN and CDR2 SVGIG (reference sequence).

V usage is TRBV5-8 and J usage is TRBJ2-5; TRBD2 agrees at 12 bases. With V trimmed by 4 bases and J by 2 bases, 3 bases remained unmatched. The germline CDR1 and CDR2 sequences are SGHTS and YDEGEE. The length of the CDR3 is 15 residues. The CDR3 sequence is CASSPGLAGQETQYF. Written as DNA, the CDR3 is TGTGCCAGCAGCCCTGGACTAGCGGGACAAGAGACCCAGTACTTC. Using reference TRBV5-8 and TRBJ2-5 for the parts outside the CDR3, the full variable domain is EAGVTQSPTHLIKTRGQQATLRCSPISGHTSVYWYQQALGLGLQFLLWYDEGEERNRGNFPPRFSGRQFPNYSSELNVNALELEDSALYLCASSPGLAGQETQYFGPGTRLLVL.

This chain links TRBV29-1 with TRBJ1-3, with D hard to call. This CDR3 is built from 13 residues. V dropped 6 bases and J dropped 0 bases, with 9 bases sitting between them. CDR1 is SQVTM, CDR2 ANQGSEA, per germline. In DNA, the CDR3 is TGCAGCGTGGTGACACGCTCTGGAAACACCATATATTTT. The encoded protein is CSVVTRSGNTIYF.

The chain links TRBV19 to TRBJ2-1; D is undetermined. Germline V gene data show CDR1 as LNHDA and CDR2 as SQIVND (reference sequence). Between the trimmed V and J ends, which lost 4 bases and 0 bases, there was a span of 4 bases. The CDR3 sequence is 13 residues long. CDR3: CASSTPSYNEQFF. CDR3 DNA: TGTGCCAGTAGTACCCCCTCCTACAATGAGCAGTTCTTC.

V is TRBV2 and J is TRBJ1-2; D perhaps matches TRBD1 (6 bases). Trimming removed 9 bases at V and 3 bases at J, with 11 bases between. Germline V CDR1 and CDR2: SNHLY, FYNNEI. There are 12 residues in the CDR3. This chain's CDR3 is CARQDSYYGYTF. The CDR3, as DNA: TGTGCCAGACAGGACAGCTACTATGGCTACACCTTC.

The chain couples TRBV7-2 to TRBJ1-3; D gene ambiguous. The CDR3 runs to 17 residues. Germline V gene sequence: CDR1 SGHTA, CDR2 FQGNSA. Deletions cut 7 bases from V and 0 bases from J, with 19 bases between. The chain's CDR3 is CASIREDFRISGNTIYF. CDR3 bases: TGTGCCAGCATCAGAGAGGACTTTAGGATCTCTGGAAACACCATATATTTT.

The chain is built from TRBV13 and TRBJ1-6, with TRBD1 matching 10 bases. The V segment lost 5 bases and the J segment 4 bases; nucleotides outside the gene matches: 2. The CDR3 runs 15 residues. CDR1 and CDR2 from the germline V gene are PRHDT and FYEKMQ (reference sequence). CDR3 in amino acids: CASSRDRGYNSPLHF. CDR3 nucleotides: TGTGCCAGCAGCAGGGACAGGGGTTATAATTCACCCCTCCACTTT.